Listed here are 15 T cell receptor beta chains from one sample, sequenced in a study of T cell changes during pregnancy in multiple sclerosis. This table comes from immunoSEQ multiplex PCR, and its TCRdb copy is limited to in-frame clones, with some not included. Found here are approximately 48,000 clones, more than 85% of them singletons; the top ten hold around 0.37%. The sequencing here drew on CD4+ T cells from peripheral blood mononuclear cells, taken after pregnancy. The receptors here all came from a female donor with multiple sclerosis, enrolled in a pregnancy study.

This chain uses TRBV7-3 with TRBJ2-5, with a tentative D call TRBD2 (5 bases). Germline CDR1 SGHTA, CDR2 FQGTGA. The CDR3 is 13 amino acids. Trimming removed 4 bases at V and 9 bases at J, with 15 bases between. In DNA form, the CDR3 reads TGTGCCAGCAGCTCGACTCCCACCGGGGCCCAGTACTTC. Amino acid sequence: CASSSTPTGAQYF.

The genes are TRBV4-3 and TRBJ2-1; TRBD2 matches 9 bases. Unmatched junction bases numbered 10, after V lost 4 bases and J lost 6 bases. The CDR3 sequence is 16 residues long. Germline CDR1 and CDR2: LGHNA and YSLEER. The chain's CDR3 is CASSLRVAGVGNEQFF. CDR3 bases: TGCGCCAGCAGCCTTCGGGTAGCGGGAGTTGGCAATGAGCAGTTCTTC.

The table lists this clone with a count of one. V and J are TRBV6-4 and TRBJ2-3; tentative D call: TRBD1 (5 bases). CDR1 is MRHNA and CDR2 is SNTAGT in the germline V gene. CDR3 length: 13 residues. V was shortened by 2 bases and J by 3 bases, with 6 bases between the two germline ends. The CDR3 nucleotides read TGTGCCAGCAGTGACCAGGGAACAGATACGCAGTATTTT. Translated: CASSDQGTDTQYF.

The V and J genes are TRBV9 and TRBJ2-3, with TRBD2 matching 13 bases. The V gene's germline CDR1 is SGDLS and CDR2 YYNGEE. The J segment lost 0 bases and the V segment lost 0 bases, leaving 4 bases of the junction unmatched. The CDR3 is 18 amino acids. The CDR3 loop reads CASSVDGTSGASTDTQYF. CDR3 DNA: TGTGCCAGCAGCGTAGATGGGACTAGCGGGGCTAGCACAGATACGCAGTATTTT.

This clone was detected once. The chain carries TRBV5-1 and TRBJ2-1; the match to TRBD2 covers 10 bases. V trimming: 0 bases; J trimming: 9 bases; junction bases outside the gene matches: 6. The CDR3 is 15 amino acids. In germline, CDR1 is SGHRS, CDR2 YFSETQ. CDR3 coding DNA: TGCGCCAGCAGCTTGGAAAGCGGGAGGGCTGGTGAGCAGTTCTTC. This codes for CASSLESGRAGEQFF.

The J gene is TRBJ1-2, the V gene TRBV10-3; weak D call: TRBD1 (6 bases). Germline V gene lookup returns CDR1 ENHRY and CDR2 SYGVKD. Trimming cost V 10 bases and J 2 bases, with 20 bases left between them. This CDR3 has 15 amino acids. The CDR3 nucleotides are TGTGCCACGGATCCTACAGGGTTCCGGAACTATGGCTACACCTTC. Translated: CATDPTGFRNYGYTF.

The V call is TRBV11-2, the J call TRBJ1-1; a possible D gene is TRBD1 (6 bases). Per germline, CDR1 SGHAT and CDR2 FQNNGV. With 2 bases removed from V and 11 bases from J, the gap between germline ends came to 27 bases. The CDR3 spans 17 residues. CDR3 nucleotides: TGTGCCAGCAGCTTAACGCGGAAGACAGGTTCCTATCTCGGGGCTTTCTTT. This gives the protein CASSLTRKTGSYLGAFF.

This chain connects TRBV10-1 to TRBJ2-7; 7 positions match TRBD1. Per germline, CDR1 WNHNN and CDR2 SYGVQD (reference sequence). Trimming at V came to 8 bases and at J to 2 bases, leaving 9 bases not matched to a gene. The CDR3 length is 14 residues. CDR3 residues: CASERTGDPYEQYF. CDR3 DNA: TGCGCCAGCGAGAGGACAGGTGATCCCTACGAGCAGTACTTC.

This chain uses TRBV7-9 with TRBJ1-1; D call uncertain. Germline CDR1 SEHNR, CDR2 FQNEAQ (reference sequence). V lost 5 bases and J lost 3, with 16 bases in between. This CDR3 has 15 residues. In nucleotides, the CDR3 is TGTGCCAGCAGCCCGGCGCAAGGTCGGGACACTGAAGCTTTCTTT. It encodes CASSPAQGRDTEAFF.

The chain couples TRBV11-2 to TRBJ2-3, with 9 nucleotides matching TRBD2. J was trimmed by 5 bases and V by 6 bases; bases with no gene match: 12. CDR3 length: 16 amino acids. Germline assignment: CDR1 SGHAT and CDR2 FQNNGV. The CDR3 sequence: CASSPSPGLAIDTQYF. CDR3 nucleotides: TGTGCCAGCAGTCCCTCACCGGGACTAGCAATAGATACGCAGTATTTT. The full variable domain, with the rest looked up from reference TRBV11-2 and TRBJ2-3, is EAGVAQSPRYKIIEKRQSVAFWCNPISGHATLYWYQQILGQGPKLLIQFQNNGVVDDSQLPKDRFSAERLKGVDSTLKIQPAKLEDSAVYLCASSPSPGLAIDTQYFGPGTRLTVL.

The chain is built from TRBV5-1 and TRBJ1-2, with D perhaps matching TRBD1 (6 bases). Trimming pared 0 bases from V and 8 bases from J, leaving 14 bases between. CDR1 is SGHRS, CDR2 YFSETQ, per germline. The CDR3 has 14 residues. The CDR3 coding sequence is TGCGCCAGCAGCTTGGACAGGGTCTATGAAGGCTACACCTTC. Its translation is CASSLDRVYEGYTF.

The chain has TRBV19 and TRBJ2-2; tentative D call: TRBD2 (6 bases). Germline-derived CDR1 and CDR2 are LNHDA and SQIVND (reference sequence). V was clipped by 5 bases and J by 4 bases, with 14 bases between them. The CDR3 totals 15 residues. This CDR3 reads CASSPRSGSTGELFF. The CDR3 nucleotides read TGTGCCAGTAGTCCCCGGTCCGGGAGCACCGGGGAGCTGTTTTTT. The full variable domain, in which reference TRBV19 and TRBJ2-2 provide the parts outside the CDR3, is DGGITQSPKYLFRKEGQNVTLSCEQNLNHDAMYWYRQDPGQGLRLIYYSQIVNDFQKGDIAEGYSVSREKKESFPLTVTSAQKNPTAFYLCASSPRSGSTGELFFGEGSRLTVL.

This chain connects TRBV2 to TRBJ1-5; D perhaps matches TRBD1 (6 bases). Germline assignment: CDR1 SNHLY and CDR2 FYNNEI. This CDR3 has 18 residues. With 5 bases removed from V and 4 bases from J, the gap between germline ends came to 24 bases. The CDR3 nucleotides are TGTGCCAGCAGTCGCGGACAGATGTTGGTCCTCAGAAATCAGCCCCAGCATTTT. Protein sequence: CASSRGQMLVLRNQPQHF.

The rearrangement joins TRBV11-2 to TRBJ2-3; D not resolved. This CDR3 region has 14 residues. Germline values: CDR1 SGHAT, CDR2 FQNNGV. The V and J ends lost 4 bases and 6 bases respectively, with 14 bases between them. The CDR3 bases are TGTGCCAGCAGCTCTTTTACATTGGTCGATACGCAGTATTTT. As protein: CASSSFTLVDTQYF. The full variable domain, its missing parts supplied by reference TRBV11-2 and TRBJ2-3, is EAGVAQSPRYKIIEKRQSVAFWCNPISGHATLYWYQQILGQGPKLLIQFQNNGVVDDSQLPKDRFSAERLKGVDSTLKIQPAKLEDSAVYLCASSSFTLVDTQYFGPGTRLTVL.

This clone was counted once. The V call is TRBV29-1, the J call TRBJ2-2; D is undetermined. The CDR3 runs 14 residues. Germline loops: CDR1 SQVTM, CDR2 ANQGSEA. V gave up 1 base and J gave up 1 base, with 7 bases separating them. The CDR3: CSVEAHRNTGELFF. CDR3 nucleotide sequence: TGCAGCGTTGAAGCCCACAGGAACACCGGGGAGCTGTTTTTT.